A selection of T cell receptor beta chains follows, all from one sample in a study of radiotherapy plus CTLA-4 blockade in lung cancer. Profiled with immunoSEQ multiplex PCR; TCRdb holds only in-frame clones, not every one. Of under 25,000 clones detected, about 73% appear once; the ten largest clones hold 3.6%. The sequenced sample was peripheral blood, obtained from a patient treated with radiotherapy plus ipilimumab. These receptors all stem from a human donor with non-small cell lung cancer who had stable disease on radiotherapy plus ipilimumab. Both conserved end residues are part of each CDR3. Fields, in order: J gene, V gene, D gene, clone size, CDR3 protein, CDR3 DNA. A D gene is named only where the DNA matches it firmly. For some rows the clone size is stated as once, few or many, or as a class when expanded; others skip it.

j_call: TRBJ2-3; v_call: TRBV5-1; d_call: TRBD2; clone_size: NA; cdr3_aa: CASSFTSVTDTQYF; cdr3_nt: TGCGCCAGCAGCTTCACTAGCGTCACAGATACGCAGTATTTT
j_call: TRBJ2-2; v_call: TRBV7-6; d_call: TRBD2; clone_size: NA; cdr3_aa: CASSFGLAGAMNTGELFF; cdr3_nt: TGTGCCAGCAGCTTTGGACTAGCGGGAGCCATGAACACCGGGGAGCTGTTTTTT
j_call: TRBJ1-2; v_call: TRBV19; d_call: NA; clone_size: NA; cdr3_aa: CASSIGGGYTF; cdr3_nt: TGTGCCAGTAGTATTGGCGGGGGCTACACCTTC
j_call: TRBJ2-7; v_call: TRBV7-8; d_call: TRBD2; clone_size: NA; cdr3_aa: CASSLEASSGRVYEQYF; cdr3_nt: TGTGCCAGCAGCTTGGAAGCTTCTAGCGGGAGGGTCTACGAGCAGTACTTC
j_call: TRBJ1-1; v_call: TRBV11-3; d_call: NA; clone_size: NA; cdr3_aa: CASSFGRVGTEAFF; cdr3_nt: TGTGCCAGCAGCTTCGGCAGGGTGGGCACTGAAGCTTTCTTT
j_call: TRBJ2-2; v_call: TRBV10-2; d_call: NA; clone_size: NA; cdr3_aa: CASRDPTGELFF; cdr3_nt: TGCGCCAGCAGGGATCCCACCGGGGAGCTGTTTTTT
j_call: TRBJ1-1; v_call: TRBV7-9; d_call: TRBD1; clone_size: NA; cdr3_aa: CASSSNWDRNTEAFF; cdr3_nt: TGTGCCAGCAGCTCTAACTGGGACAGGAACACTGAAGCTTTCTTT
j_call: TRBJ2-3; v_call: TRBV11-2; d_call: NA; clone_size: NA; cdr3_aa: CASSFSTDTQYF; cdr3_nt: TGTGCCAGCAGCTTTAGCACAGATACGCAGTATTTT
j_call: TRBJ1-6; v_call: TRBV28; d_call: NA; clone_size: NA; cdr3_aa: CASSLMGWETTLHF; cdr3_nt: TGTGCCAGCAGTTTAATGGGTTGGGAGACGACCCTCCACTTT
j_call: TRBJ1-5; v_call: TRBV19; d_call: TRBD1; clone_size: once; cdr3_aa: CASSGQGGNQPQHF; cdr3_nt: TGTGCCAGTAGCGGACAGGGCGGAAATCAGCCCCAGCATTTT
j_call: TRBJ1-1; v_call: TRBV10-3; d_call: TRBD1; clone_size: NA; cdr3_aa: CAISGGQGARGTEAFF; cdr3_nt: TGTGCCATCAGTGGGGGACAGGGGGCGCGAGGCACTGAAGCTTTCTTT
j_call: TRBJ1-4; v_call: TRBV7-9; d_call: NA; clone_size: NA; cdr3_aa: CASSTSRYRYLNEKLFF; cdr3_nt: TGTGCCAGCAGCACCTCTCGTTACAGGTACTTAAATGAAAAACTGTTTTTT
j_call: TRBJ1-1; v_call: TRBV15; d_call: NA; clone_size: NA; cdr3_aa: CATSRDLRGTEAFF; cdr3_nt: TGTGCCACCAGCAGAGATCTCAGGGGCACTGAAGCTTTCTTT
j_call: TRBJ2-7; v_call: TRBV6-6; d_call: TRBD1; clone_size: NA; cdr3_aa: CASSRRQGANEQYF; cdr3_nt: TGTGCCAGCAGTCGAAGACAGGGGGCAAACGAGCAGTACTTC
j_call: TRBJ1-2; v_call: TRBV11-2; d_call: NA; clone_size: few; cdr3_aa: CASSLIYGYTF; cdr3_nt: TGTGCCAGCAGTCTGATCTATGGCTACACCTTC
j_call: TRBJ1-1; v_call: TRBV29-1; d_call: NA; clone_size: NA; cdr3_aa: CSVEDSGPRGAFF; cdr3_nt: TGCAGCGTTGAAGACTCGGGGCCTCGGGGGGCTTTCTTT
j_call: TRBJ2-7; v_call: TRBV11-3; d_call: NA; clone_size: NA; cdr3_aa: CASSLEGAQSDEQYF; cdr3_nt: TGTGCCAGCAGCTTAGAGGGGGCGCAATCCGACGAGCAGTACTTC
j_call: TRBJ1-1; v_call: TRBV11-3; d_call: NA; clone_size: NA; cdr3_aa: CASSPSGMNTEAFF; cdr3_nt: TGTGCCAGCAGCCCCTCGGGCATGAACACTGAAGCTTTCTTT
j_call: TRBJ1-1; v_call: TRBV11-2; d_call: NA; clone_size: NA; cdr3_aa: CASSPDLVEAFF; cdr3_nt: TGTGCCAGCAGCCCAGACCTCGTTGAAGCTTTCTTT
j_call: TRBJ2-3; v_call: TRBV6-5; d_call: TRBD2; clone_size: NA; cdr3_aa: CASSSGRSTDTQYF; cdr3_nt: TGTGCCAGCAGTTCCGGGAGGTCCACAGATACGCAGTATTTT
j_call: TRBJ2-1; v_call: TRBV6-5; d_call: TRBD2; clone_size: NA; cdr3_aa: CASSRTSGRNEQFF; cdr3_nt: TGTGCCAGCAGTCGGACTAGCGGGAGGAATGAGCAGTTCTTC
j_call: TRBJ2-1; v_call: TRBV6-1; d_call: NA; clone_size: NA; cdr3_aa: CASTSVRGGFF; cdr3_nt: TGTGCCAGCACCTCAGTGCGTGGCGGGTTCTTC
j_call: TRBJ2-7; v_call: TRBV9; d_call: TRBD2; clone_size: NA; cdr3_aa: CASSVATSGRYEQYF; cdr3_nt: TGTGCCAGCAGCGTAGCAACTAGCGGGAGGTACGAGCAGTACTTC
j_call: TRBJ2-1; v_call: TRBV6-1; d_call: NA; clone_size: medium-sized; cdr3_aa: CASSEAAGYNEQFF; cdr3_nt: TGTGCCAGCAGTGAAGCGGCGGGTTACAATGAGCAGTTCTTC
j_call: TRBJ2-2; v_call: TRBV27; d_call: NA; clone_size: NA; cdr3_aa: CASSLIKGGELFF; cdr3_nt: TGTGCCAGCAGTTTAATTAAGGGCGGGGAGCTGTTTTTT
j_call: TRBJ2-3; v_call: TRBV2; d_call: TRBD2; clone_size: once; cdr3_aa: CASRDTSGIDTQYF; cdr3_nt: TGTGCCAGCAGAGATACTAGCGGGATTGATACGCAGTATTTT
j_call: TRBJ1-4; v_call: TRBV5-4; d_call: TRBD1; clone_size: NA; cdr3_aa: CASSLGQGEKLFF; cdr3_nt: TGTGCCAGCAGCTTGGGACAGGGGGAAAAACTGTTTTTT